Reported below is one T cell receptor beta chain. V gave up 6 bases and J gave up 0 bases, with 16 bases separating them. CDR1 and CDR2 (germline): SGHRS, YFSETQ. The CDR3 is 15 amino acids. From blood CD8+ and CD4+ T cells, TCR beta sequences were generated. Healthy donors acted as controls, with matching for age and sex. TEMRA cells were enriched by FACS, and CD4+ and CD8+ T cells were negatively isolated. This record comes from a study of CD8 T cells in Susac syndrome. When the RNA was reverse transcribed, random hexamers were used with an input of roughly 0.45 to 1 ug. Amplification of the TCR beta CDR3 was carried out by immunoSEQ multiplex PCR, which spanned a total of 54 Vbeta and 13 Jbeta segments. In TCRdb, the immunoSEQ multiplex PCR reads were re-called with MiXCR into one record per CDR3 protein. The table records 45,000 or so distinct CDR3 sequences, 93% of them present only once.

The V call is TRBV5-1, the J call TRBJ2-7; tentatively, D is TRBD1 or TRBD2 (5 bases each). The sequenced sample consisted of CD8+ T cells from PBMCs. This receptor was taken from a human donor in good health. The CDR3 coding sequence is TGCGCCAGCAAACTAACCGGGACGAACTCCTACGAGCAGTACTTC. Its translation is CASKLTGTNSYEQYF.